This T cell receptor beta chain was profiled in a study of blood T cell repertoires in COVID-19. Study background: The samples span acute and convalescent COVID-19 from the United States, Italy and Spain.

V dropped 6 bases and J dropped 0; count of bases not matched to a gene: 9. The CDR3 loop spans 16 amino acids. Germline V lookup: CDR1 KGHSH, CDR2 LQKENI. The method was immunoSEQ multiplex PCR; TCRdb's version includes in-frame clones alone and lacks a portion of them. The table lists around 190,000 clones, approximately 78% of them singletons. This sequence joins TRBV18 and TRBJ2-3; 7 bases map to TRBD2. This clonotype originated in a man between 40 and 49 years old who had recovered from COVID-19. The source material was PBMCs or T cells enriched from blood (not recorded which). CDR3 protein: CASSYTPAGSTDTQYF. The DNA of the CDR3 is TGTGCCAGCTCGTACACTCCAGCGGGAAGCACAGATACGCAGTATTTT.